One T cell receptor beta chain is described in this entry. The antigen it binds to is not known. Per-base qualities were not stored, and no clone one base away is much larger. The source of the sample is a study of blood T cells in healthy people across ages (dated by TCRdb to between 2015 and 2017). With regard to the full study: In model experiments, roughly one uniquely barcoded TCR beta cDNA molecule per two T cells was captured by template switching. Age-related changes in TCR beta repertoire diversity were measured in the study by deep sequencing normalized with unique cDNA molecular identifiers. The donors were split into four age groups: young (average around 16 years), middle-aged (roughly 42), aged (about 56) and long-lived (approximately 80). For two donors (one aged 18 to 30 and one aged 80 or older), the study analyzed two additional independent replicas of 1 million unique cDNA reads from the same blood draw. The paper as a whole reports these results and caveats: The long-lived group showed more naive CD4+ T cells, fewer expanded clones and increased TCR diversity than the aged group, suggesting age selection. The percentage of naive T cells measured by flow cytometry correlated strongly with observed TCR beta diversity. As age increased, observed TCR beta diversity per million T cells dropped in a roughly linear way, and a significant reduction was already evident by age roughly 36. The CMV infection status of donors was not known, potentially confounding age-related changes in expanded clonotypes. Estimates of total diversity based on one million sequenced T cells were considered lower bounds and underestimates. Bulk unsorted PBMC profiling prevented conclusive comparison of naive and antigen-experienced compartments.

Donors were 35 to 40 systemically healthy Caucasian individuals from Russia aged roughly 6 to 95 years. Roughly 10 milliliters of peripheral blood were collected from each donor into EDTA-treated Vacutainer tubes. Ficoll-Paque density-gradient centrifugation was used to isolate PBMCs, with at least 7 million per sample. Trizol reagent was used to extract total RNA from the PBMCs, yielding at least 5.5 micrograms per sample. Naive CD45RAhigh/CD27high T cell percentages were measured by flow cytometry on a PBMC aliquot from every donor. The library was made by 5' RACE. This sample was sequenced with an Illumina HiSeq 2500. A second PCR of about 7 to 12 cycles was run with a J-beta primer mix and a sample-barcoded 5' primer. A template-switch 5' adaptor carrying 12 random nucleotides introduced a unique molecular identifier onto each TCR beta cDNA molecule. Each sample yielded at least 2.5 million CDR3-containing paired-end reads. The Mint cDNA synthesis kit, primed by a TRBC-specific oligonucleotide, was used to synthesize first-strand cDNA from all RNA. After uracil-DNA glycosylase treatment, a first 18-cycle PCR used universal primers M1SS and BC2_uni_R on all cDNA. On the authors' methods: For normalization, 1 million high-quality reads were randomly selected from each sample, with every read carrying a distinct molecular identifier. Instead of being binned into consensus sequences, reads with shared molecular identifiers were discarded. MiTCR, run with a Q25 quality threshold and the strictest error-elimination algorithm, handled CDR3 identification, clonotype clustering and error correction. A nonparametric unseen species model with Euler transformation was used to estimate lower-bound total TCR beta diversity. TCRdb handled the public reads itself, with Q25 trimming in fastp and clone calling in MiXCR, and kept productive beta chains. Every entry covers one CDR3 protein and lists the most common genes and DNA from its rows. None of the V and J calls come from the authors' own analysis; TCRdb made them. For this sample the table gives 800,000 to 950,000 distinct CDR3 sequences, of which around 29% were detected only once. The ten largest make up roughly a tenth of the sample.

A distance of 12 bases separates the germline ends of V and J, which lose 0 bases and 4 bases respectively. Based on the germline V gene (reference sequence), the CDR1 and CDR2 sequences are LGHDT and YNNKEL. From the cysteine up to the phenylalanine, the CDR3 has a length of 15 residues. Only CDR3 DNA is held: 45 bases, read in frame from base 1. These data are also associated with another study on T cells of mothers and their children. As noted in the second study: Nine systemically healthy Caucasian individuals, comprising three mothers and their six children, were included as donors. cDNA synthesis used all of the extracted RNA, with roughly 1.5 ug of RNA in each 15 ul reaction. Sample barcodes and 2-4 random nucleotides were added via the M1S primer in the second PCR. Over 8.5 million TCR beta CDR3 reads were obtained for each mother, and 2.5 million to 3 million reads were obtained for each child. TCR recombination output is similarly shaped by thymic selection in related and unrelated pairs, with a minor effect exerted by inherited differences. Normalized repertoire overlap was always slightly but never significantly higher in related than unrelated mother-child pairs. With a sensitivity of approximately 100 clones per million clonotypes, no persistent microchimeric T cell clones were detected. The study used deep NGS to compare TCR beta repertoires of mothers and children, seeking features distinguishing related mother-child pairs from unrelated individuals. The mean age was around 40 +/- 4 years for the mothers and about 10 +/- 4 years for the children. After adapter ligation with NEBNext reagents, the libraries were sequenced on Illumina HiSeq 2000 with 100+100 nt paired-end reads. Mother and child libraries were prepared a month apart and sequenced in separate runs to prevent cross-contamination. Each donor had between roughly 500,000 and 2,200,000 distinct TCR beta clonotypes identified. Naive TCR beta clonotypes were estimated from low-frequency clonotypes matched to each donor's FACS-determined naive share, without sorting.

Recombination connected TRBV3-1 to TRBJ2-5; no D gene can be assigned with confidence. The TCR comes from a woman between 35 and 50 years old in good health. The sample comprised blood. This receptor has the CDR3 CASSQDVGRRETQYF. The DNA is TGTGCCAGCAGCCAAGATGTCGGTCGGCGAGAGACCCAGTACTTC.